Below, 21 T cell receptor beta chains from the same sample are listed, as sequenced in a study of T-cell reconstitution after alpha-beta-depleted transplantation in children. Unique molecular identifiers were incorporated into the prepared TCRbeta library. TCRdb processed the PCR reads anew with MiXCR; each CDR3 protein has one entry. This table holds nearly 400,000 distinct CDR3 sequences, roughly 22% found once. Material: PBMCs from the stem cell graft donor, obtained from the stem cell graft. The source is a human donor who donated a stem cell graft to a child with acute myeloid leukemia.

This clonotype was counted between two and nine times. CDR3 residues: CASSYIDNYGYTF. The CDR3 DNA follows: TGTGCCAGCAGTTACATAGATAACTATGGCTACACCTTC. This chain links TRBV6-5 with TRBJ1-2; D is ambiguous. The CDR3 covers 13 residues. The germline V gene has CDR1 MNHEY and CDR2 SVGAGI. Between the trimmed V and J ends, which lost 2 bases and 1 base, there was a span of 5 bases.

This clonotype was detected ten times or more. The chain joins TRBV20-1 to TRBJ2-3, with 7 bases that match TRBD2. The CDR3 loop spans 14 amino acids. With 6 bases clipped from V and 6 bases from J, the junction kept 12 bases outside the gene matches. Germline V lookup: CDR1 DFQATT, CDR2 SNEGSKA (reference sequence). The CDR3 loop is CSAKRDPSGDTQYF. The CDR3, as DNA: TGCAGTGCGAAGCGGGACCCGAGCGGGGATACGCAGTATTTT.

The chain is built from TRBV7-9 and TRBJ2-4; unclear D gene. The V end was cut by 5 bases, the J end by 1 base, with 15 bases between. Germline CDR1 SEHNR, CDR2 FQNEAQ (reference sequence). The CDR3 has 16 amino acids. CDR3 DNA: TGTGCCAGCAGCGGAGTGTCCTCTATGGCCAAAAACATTCAGTACTTC. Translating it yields CASSGVSSMAKNIQYF.

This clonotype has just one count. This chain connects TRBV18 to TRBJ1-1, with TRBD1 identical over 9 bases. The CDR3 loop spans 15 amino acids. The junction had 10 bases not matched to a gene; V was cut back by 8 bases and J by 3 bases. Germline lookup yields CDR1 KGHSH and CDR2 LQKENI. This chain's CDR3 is CASARTGAIDTEAFF. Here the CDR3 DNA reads TGTGCCAGCGCCCGGACAGGGGCGATCGACACTGAAGCTTTCTTT.

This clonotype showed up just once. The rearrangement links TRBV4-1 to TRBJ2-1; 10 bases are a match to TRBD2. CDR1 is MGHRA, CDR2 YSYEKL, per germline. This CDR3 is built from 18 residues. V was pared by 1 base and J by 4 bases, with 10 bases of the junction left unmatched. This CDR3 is CASSQVLTGTSVYNEQFF. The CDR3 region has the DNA TGCGCCAGCAGCCAAGTCCTAACCGGGACTAGCGTTTACAATGAGCAGTTCTTC.

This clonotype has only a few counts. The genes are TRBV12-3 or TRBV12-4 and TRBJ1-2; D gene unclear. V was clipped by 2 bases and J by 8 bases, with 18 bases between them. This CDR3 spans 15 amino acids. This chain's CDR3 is CASSLSQRLLSGYTF. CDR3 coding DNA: TGTGCCAGCAGTTTATCGCAGAGACTGTTGAGCGGCTACACCTTC.

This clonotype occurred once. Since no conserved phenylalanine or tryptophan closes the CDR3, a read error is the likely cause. The CDR3 region is CASSVYSGGTGELFY. In DNA, the CDR3 is TGTGCCAGCAGCGTATATTCAGGGGGCACCGGGGAGCTGTTTTAT. This chain uses TRBV9 with TRBJ2-2, with TRBD1 matching 7 bases. J lost 4 bases, V lost 1 base, and 4 bases had no gene match. The CDR3 length is 15 residues. From germline, CDR1 is SGDLS and CDR2 YYNGEE.

The CDR3 loop reads CASSSTGLAGGPKTQYF. Written as DNA, the CDR3 is TGTGCCAGCAGCTCCACCGGACTAGCGGGAGGGCCAAAGACCCAGTACTTC. The chain recombines TRBV11-2 with TRBJ2-5; 15 nucleotides match TRBD2. The junction had 9 bases not matched to a gene; V was cut back by 4 bases and J by 6 bases. This CDR3 comprises 17 residues. Looked up from germline, CDR1 is SGHAT and CDR2 is FQNNGV.

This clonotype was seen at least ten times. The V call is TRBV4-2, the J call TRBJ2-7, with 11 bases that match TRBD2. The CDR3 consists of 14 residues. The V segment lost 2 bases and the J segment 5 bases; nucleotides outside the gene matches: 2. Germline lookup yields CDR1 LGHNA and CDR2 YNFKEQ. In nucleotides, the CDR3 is TGTGCCAGCAGCCAAACTAGCGGGAGCCACGAGCAGTACTTC. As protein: CASSQTSGSHEQYF.

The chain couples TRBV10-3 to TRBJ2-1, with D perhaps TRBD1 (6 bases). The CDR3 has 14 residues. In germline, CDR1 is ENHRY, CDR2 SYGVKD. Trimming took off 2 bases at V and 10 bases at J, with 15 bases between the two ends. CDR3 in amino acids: CAISEATWTDEQFF. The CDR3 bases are TGTGCCATCAGTGAGGCGACGTGGACAGACGAGCAGTTCTTC.

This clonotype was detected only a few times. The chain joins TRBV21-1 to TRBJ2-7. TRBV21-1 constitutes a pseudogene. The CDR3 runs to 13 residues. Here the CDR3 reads CASSRRSSYEQYF. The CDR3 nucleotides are TGTGCCAGCAGCCGAAGAAGCTCCTACGAGCAGTACTTC.

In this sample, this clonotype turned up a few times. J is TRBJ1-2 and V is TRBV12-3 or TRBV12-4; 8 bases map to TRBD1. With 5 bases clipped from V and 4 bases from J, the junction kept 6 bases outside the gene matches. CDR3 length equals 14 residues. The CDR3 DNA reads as TGTGCCAGCAGTCCTGGACAGGGAGTCTATGGCTACACCTTC. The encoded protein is CASSPGQGVYGYTF.

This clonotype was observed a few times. CDR3: CSATRPTGKNTEAFF. In nucleotides, the CDR3 is TGCAGTGCTACCCGACCGACAGGGAAAAACACTGAAGCTTTCTTT. V and J are TRBV20-1 and TRBJ1-1; 7 bases are shared with TRBD1. V lost 4 bases and J lost 2; bases outside the gene matches: 10. CDR3 length equals 15 residues. The V gene's germline CDR1 is DFQATT and CDR2 SNEGSKA (reference sequence).

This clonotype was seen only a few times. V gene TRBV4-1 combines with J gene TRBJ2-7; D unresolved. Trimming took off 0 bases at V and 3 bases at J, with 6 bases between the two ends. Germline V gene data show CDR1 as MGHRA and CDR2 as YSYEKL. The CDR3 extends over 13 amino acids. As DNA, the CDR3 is TGCGCCAGCAGCCAAGAGCCCAGCTACGAGCAGTACTTC. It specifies CASSQEPSYEQYF.

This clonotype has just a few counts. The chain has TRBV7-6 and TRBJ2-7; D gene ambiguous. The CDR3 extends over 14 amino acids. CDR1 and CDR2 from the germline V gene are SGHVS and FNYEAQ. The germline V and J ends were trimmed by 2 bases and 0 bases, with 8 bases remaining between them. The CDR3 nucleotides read TGTGCCAGCAGCTTATGGCCGAGCTCCTACGAGCAGTACTTC. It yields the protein CASSLWPSSYEQYF.

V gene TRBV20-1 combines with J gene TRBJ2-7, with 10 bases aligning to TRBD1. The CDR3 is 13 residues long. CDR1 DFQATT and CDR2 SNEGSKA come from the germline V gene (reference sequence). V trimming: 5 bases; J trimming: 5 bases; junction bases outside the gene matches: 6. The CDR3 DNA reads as TGCAGTGCTGGGACAGGGGTTGTAGACGAGCAGTACTTC. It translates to CSAGTGVVDEQYF.

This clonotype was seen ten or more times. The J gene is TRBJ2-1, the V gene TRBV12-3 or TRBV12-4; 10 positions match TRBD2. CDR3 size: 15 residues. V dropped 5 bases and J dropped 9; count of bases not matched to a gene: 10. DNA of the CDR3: TGTGCCAGCAGTCCCCGGGGAGCGGGGGGGTCTGAGCAGTTCTTC. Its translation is CASSPRGAGGSEQFF.

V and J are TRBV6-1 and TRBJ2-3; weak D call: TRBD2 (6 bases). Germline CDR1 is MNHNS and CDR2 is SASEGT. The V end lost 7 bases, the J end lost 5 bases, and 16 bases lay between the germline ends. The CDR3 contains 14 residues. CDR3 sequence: CASTLEGRGDTQYF. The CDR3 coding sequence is TGTGCCAGCACCTTGGAGGGGCGGGGAGATACGCAGTATTTT.

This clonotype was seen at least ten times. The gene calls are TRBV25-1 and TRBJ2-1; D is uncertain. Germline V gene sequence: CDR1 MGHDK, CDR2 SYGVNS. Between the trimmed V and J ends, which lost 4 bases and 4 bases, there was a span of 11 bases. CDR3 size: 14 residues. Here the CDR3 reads CASSGSGEYNEQFF. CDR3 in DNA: TGTGCCAGCAGTGGATCTGGGGAATACAATGAGCAGTTCTTC.

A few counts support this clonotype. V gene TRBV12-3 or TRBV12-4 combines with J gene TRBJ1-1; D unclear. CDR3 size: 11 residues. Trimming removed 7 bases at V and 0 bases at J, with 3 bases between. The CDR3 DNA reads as TGTGCCAGCAAGTTGAACACTGAAGCTTTCTTT. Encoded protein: CASKLNTEAFF.

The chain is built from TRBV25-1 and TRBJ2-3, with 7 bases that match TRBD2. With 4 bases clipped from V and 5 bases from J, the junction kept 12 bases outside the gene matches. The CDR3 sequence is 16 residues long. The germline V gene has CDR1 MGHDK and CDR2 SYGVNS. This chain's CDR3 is CASSAVGGGPKDTQYF. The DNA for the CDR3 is TGTGCCAGCAGTGCGGTCGGGGGAGGGCCAAAAGATACGCAGTATTTT.